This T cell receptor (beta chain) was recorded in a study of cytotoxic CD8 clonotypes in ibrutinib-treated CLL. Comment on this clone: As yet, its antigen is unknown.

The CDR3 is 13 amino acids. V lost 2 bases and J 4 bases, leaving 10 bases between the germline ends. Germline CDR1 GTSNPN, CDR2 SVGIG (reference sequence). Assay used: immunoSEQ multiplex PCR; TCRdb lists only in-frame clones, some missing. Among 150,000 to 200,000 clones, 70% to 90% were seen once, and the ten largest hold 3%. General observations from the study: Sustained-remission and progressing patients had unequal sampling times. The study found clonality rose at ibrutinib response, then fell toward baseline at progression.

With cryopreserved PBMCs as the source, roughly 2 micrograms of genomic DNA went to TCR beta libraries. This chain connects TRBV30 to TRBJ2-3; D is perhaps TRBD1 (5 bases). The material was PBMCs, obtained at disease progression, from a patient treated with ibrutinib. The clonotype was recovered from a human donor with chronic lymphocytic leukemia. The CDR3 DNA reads TGTGCCTGGAGTCCCCTAGGGGCAGATACGCAGTATTTT. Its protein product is CAWSPLGADTQYF. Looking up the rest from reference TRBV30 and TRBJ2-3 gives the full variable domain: SQTIHQWPATLVQPVGSPLSLECTVEGTSNPNLYWYRQAAGRGLQLLFYSVGIGQISSEVPQNLSASRPQDRQFILSSKKLLLSDSGFYLCAWSPLGADTQYFGPGTRLTVL.